Here is one T cell receptor (beta chain) with its context. The data derive from a study of blood T cell repertoires in COVID-19. Study as a whole: Samples came from the United States, Italy and Spain, spanning acute and convalescent COVID-19. The analysed material was cDNA or gDNA that came from T cells, B-cell-depleted T cells, or PBMCs.

The junction had 6 bases not matched to a gene; V was cut back by 4 bases and J by 1 base. Germline assignment: CDR1 LNHDA and CDR2 SQIVND (reference sequence). The CDR3 is 16 amino acids. Authors' data handling: Cell counts per sample came from amplifying reference gene primers. The data were produced by immunoSEQ multiplex PCR, yet TCRdb's version contains in-frame clones alone and is incomplete. V, J and clone size derive from that table, while D and trimming were established from the DNA sequence. The sample holds over 250,000 clones; around 87% are singletons and the top ten take approximately 2.2%.

The TCR originated in a woman in her fifties or sixties with acute or convalescent COVID-19. The chain combines TRBV19 with TRBJ2-2; 7 bases match TRBD2. The source material was peripheral blood. The CDR3 coding sequence is TGTGCCAGTAGTACCAGGACTAGTTTGAACACCGGGGAGCTGTTTTTT. It is translated as CASSTRTSLNTGELFF. Using reference TRBV19 and TRBJ2-2 for the parts outside the CDR3, the full variable domain is DGGITQSPKYLFRKEGQNVTLSCEQNLNHDAMYWYRQDPGQGLRLIYYSQIVNDFQKGDIAEGYSVSREKKESFPLTVTSAQKNPTAFYLCASSTRTSLNTGELFFGEGSRLTVL.